The following is a T cell receptor beta chain sequence with its context. V dropped 5 bases and J dropped 3 bases, with 20 bases sitting between them. CDR1 is SEHNR and CDR2 is FQNEAQ in the germline V gene (reference sequence). The CDR3 is 17 amino acids. Authors' data handling: Amplifying reference gene primers gave estimates of nucleated cell counts. Assay: immunoSEQ multiplex PCR; the TCRdb copy retains only in-frame clones and omits some. D and trimming were read from the DNA, whereas the V and J calls and clone size are those reported in that table. The sample gives fewer than 400,000 clones, approximately 85% of which show up once; roughly 2.2% is in the top ten. Cohorts were based on clinical histories the participants reported. The data derive from a study of blood T cell repertoires in COVID-19.

The specimen was PBMCs or T cells enriched from blood (not recorded which). The chain has TRBV7-9 and TRBJ2-4, with D tentatively TRBD2 (7 bases). This TCR was recovered from a man younger than 40 who had recovered from COVID-19. In DNA form, the CDR3 reads TGTGCCAGCAGCCCATACCACGGGGGGCAGGTCAAAAACATTCAGTACTTC. This codes for CASSPYHGGQVKNIQYF.